Below are 20 T cell receptor beta chains sequenced from a single sample in a study of PD-1 blockade in classical Hodgkin lymphoma. TCRdb's table, derived via immunoSEQ multiplex PCR, lists solely in-frame clones and lacks some. The sample has about 8,000 clones; around 78% are singletons. The sample's time point: cycle 4 day 1 (C4D1), after 6 weeks of nivolumab. Relapse after autologous stem cell transplantation occurred in every patient, and brentuximab vedotin exposure varied. The sequenced sample was peripheral blood mononuclear cells (PBMCs), obtained before the fourth cycle of nivolumab. The receptor source for this set is a human donor with classical Hodgkin lymphoma.

The V call is TRBV7-9, the J call TRBJ2-2; no firm D call. Per the germline V gene, CDR1 is SEHNR and CDR2 is FQNEAQ (reference sequence). V lost 1 base to trimming and J lost 4 bases, with 7 bases between them. The CDR3 totals 14 residues. The CDR3 sequence is CASSLVGSTGELFF. In nucleotides, the CDR3 is TGTGCCAGCAGCTTAGTGGGCAGCACCGGGGAGCTGTTTTTT.

This clone was counted between two and nine times. The chain links TRBV18 to TRBJ2-3; 8 nucleotides align to TRBD1. The CDR3 is 14 residues long. Germline CDR1 reads KGHSH; CDR2 reads LQKENI. J gave up 1 base and V 3 bases, and 0 bases lay outside the gene matches. DNA for the CDR3: TGTGCCAGCTCACCGGACAGGGGCACAGATACGCAGTATTTT. It translates to CASSPDRGTDTQYF.

Regarding this clone: Different DNA sequences within this sample yield the same CDR3. The chain combines TRBV28 with TRBJ2-1; 7 bases match TRBD1. Trimming cost V 6 bases and J 3 bases; bases outside gene matches: 2. This CDR3 has 13 residues. Germline-derived CDR1 and CDR2 are MDHEN and SYDVKM. CDR3 protein: CASSRDSYNEQFF. The CDR3, as DNA: TGTGCCAGCAGCCGGGACAGCTACAATGAGCAGTTCTTC.

The chain recombines TRBV4-2 with TRBJ2-1; perhaps TRBD2 as D (6 bases). This CDR3 region has 15 residues. Germline V gene sequence: CDR1 LGHNA, CDR2 YNFKEQ. V was shortened by 4 bases and J by 8 bases, with 18 bases between the two germline ends. CDR3 nucleotide sequence: TGTGCCAGCAGCCCCACCCGGGCGGGACCGCATGAGCAGTTCTTC. Amino acids: CASSPTRAGPHEQFF.

The genes are TRBV28 and TRBJ2-1; TRBD1 matches at 7 bases. CDR1 and CDR2 (germline): MDHEN, SYDVKM. CDR3 length equals 15 residues. V was clipped by 6 bases and J by 4 bases; unmatched bases: 9. In DNA, the CDR3 is TGTGCCAGCAGACCCCTCAGGGGGATTTACAATGAGCAGTTCTTC. It codes for CASRPLRGIYNEQFF.

The chain has TRBV4-3 and TRBJ1-2; tentative D call: TRBD1 (5 bases). The germline V gene has CDR1 LGHNA and CDR2 YSLEER. The CDR3 loop spans 18 amino acids. V was cut by 0 bases and J by 4 bases, with 21 bases left in between. The CDR3 bases are TGCGCCAGCAGCCAAGACCCAGGGAGGGAGGTAACGCTCTATGGCTACACCTTC. Its protein product is CASSQDPGREVTLYGYTF.

The rearrangement links TRBV2 to TRBJ2-3; no clear D gene. The CDR3 is made up of 13 amino acids. The germline V gene encodes CDR1 SNHLY and CDR2 FYNNEI. V lost 7 bases, J lost 6 bases, and 14 bases lay in between. The CDR3 region is CASTETGYDTQYF. CDR3 nucleotides: TGTGCCAGCACCGAGACCGGTTATGATACGCAGTATTTT.

This clone was seen only a few times. The CDR3 nucleotides are TGTGCCAGCAGCGCGATAGCGGGGGGGCTCTACGAGCAGTACTTC. This translates into CASSAIAGGLYEQYF. V and J are TRBV7-9 and TRBJ2-7, with TRBD2 matching over 11 bases. The CDR3 runs to 15 residues. V gave up 5 bases and J gave up 3 bases; unmatched junction bases: 6. The germline V gene encodes CDR1 SEHNR and CDR2 FQNEAQ (reference sequence).

The chain is built from TRBV19 and TRBJ2-3, with 10 bases identical to TRBD2. Unmatched junction bases numbered 5, after V lost 6 bases and J lost 2 bases. The CDR3 loop spans 15 amino acids. From germline, CDR1 is LNHDA and CDR2 SQIVND (reference sequence). This CDR3 is CASSPSGGHTDTQYF. The CDR3 DNA reads as TGTGCCAGTAGCCCTAGCGGGGGCCACACAGATACGCAGTATTTT.

The chain links TRBV2 to TRBJ1-5; D remains ambiguous. V lost 6 bases, J lost 0 bases, and 9 bases lay in between. Looked up from germline, CDR1 is SNHLY and CDR2 is FYNNEI. The CDR3 consists of 14 residues. This chain's CDR3 is CASSRLNSNQPQHF. The CDR3 nucleotides read TGTGCCAGCAGCCGCCTCAATAGCAATCAGCCCCAGCATTTT.

The chain joins TRBV7-2 to TRBJ1-1; unclear D gene. CDR1 SGHTA and CDR2 FQGNSA come from the germline V gene. The CDR3 has 14 residues. V lost 2 bases and J 4 bases, leaving 11 bases between the germline ends. Here the CDR3 reads CASSLISRRTEAFF. The CDR3 nucleotides are TGTGCCAGCAGCTTAATATCGCGGCGCACTGAAGCTTTCTTT.

The count of this clone is one. The gene calls are TRBV11-1 and TRBJ2-7; 10 positions match TRBD1. V shed 1 base and J 7 bases; nucleotides not matched to a gene: 7. This CDR3 has 15 amino acids. Germline-derived CDR1 and CDR2 are SGHAT and FQDESV (reference sequence). The DNA of the CDR3 is TGTGCCAGCAGCTTAGATGACAGGGGGCGTGGAGAGCAGTACTTC. Its translation: CASSLDDRGRGEQYF.

This clone is a singleton in its sample. One junction end does not reproduce the germline sequence, and a read error may be involved. The chain is built from TRBV12-5 and TRBJ2-7; D may be TRBD1 (5 bases). This CDR3 has 8 residues. CDR1 is LGHNT and CDR2 is FRNRAP in the germline V gene. The CDR3 sequence is CAAQVQGF. The CDR3 coding sequence is TGTGCCGCACAGGTTCAGGGCTTC.

The chain employs TRBV10-3 and TRBJ2-7, with 9 nucleotides matching TRBD1. The germline gives CDR1 ENHRY, CDR2 SYGVKD. The V and J ends lost 0 bases and 2 bases, in that order; junction bases with no gene match: 11. The CDR3 spans 18 residues. As DNA, the CDR3 is TGTGCCATCAGTGAGTCGTATCAGTCTAGGGACAGGGCCTACGAGCAGTACTTC. Protein: CAISESYQSRDRAYEQYF.

This clone came up a few times. This chain uses TRBV19 with TRBJ1-5; 10 bases match TRBD1. The ends lost 5 bases at V and 3 bases at J; junction bases unmatched: 10. The CDR3 covers 17 residues. CDR1 is LNHDA and CDR2 is SQIVND in the germline V gene (reference sequence). The CDR3 sequence is CASSRYLGTGDNQPQHF. DNA of the CDR3: TGTGCCAGTAGTCGCTACCTCGGGACAGGGGACAATCAGCCCCAGCATTTT. The entire variable domain, with the rest obtained from reference TRBV19 and TRBJ1-5, is as follows: DGGITQSPKYLFRKEGQNVTLSCEQNLNHDAMYWYRQDPGQGLRLIYYSQIVNDFQKGDIAEGYSVSREKKESFPLTVTSAQKNPTAFYLCASSRYLGTGDNQPQHFGDGTRLSIL.

CDR3 DNA: TGTGCCAGTAGTATACAACAGGGGATGGCTGAAGCTTTCTTT. It codes for CASSIQQGMAEAFF. This rearrangement joins TRBV19 to TRBJ1-1; 7 bases are a match to TRBD1. Trimming took 2 bases from V and 6 from J; bases not matched to a gene: 6. CDR1 is LNHDA, CDR2 SQIVND, per germline (reference sequence). This CDR3 has 14 residues.

This rearrangement joins TRBV6-5 to TRBJ1-1, with unresolved D. V was clipped by 2 bases and J by 6 bases, with 10 bases between them. The CDR3 sequence is 13 residues long. Per the germline V gene, CDR1 is MNHEY and CDR2 is SVGAGI. CDR3 sequence reads: CASSYRERAEAFF. Written as DNA, the CDR3 is TGTGCCAGCAGTTACAGGGAGAGGGCTGAAGCTTTCTTT.

CDR3 nucleotide sequence: TGTGCCAGCAGCCCTAATTTCAGACAGGTAGAAGCTTTCTTT. Protein product: CASSPNFRQVEAFF. This chain uses TRBV27 with TRBJ1-1; maybe TRBD1 (6 bases). V dropped 6 bases and J dropped 8 bases, with 19 bases sitting between them. The germline CDR1 and CDR2 sequences are MNHEY and SMNVEV (reference sequence). The CDR3 is 14 amino acids.

The chain links TRBV28 to TRBJ2-5, with 9 nucleotides matching TRBD1. Germline CDR1 reads MDHEN; CDR2 reads SYDVKM. The J segment lost 4 bases and the V segment lost 5 bases, leaving 8 bases of the junction unmatched. The CDR3 sequence is 15 residues long. The CDR3 here is CASSLTTGGLETQYF. The CDR3 DNA reads as TGTGCCAGCAGTCTTACGACAGGGGGTTTAGAGACCCAGTACTTC.

V gene TRBV2 combines with J gene TRBJ1-1; 7 nucleotides align to TRBD1. The trim removed 9 bases at V and 3 bases at J, leaving 10 bases unmatched. This CDR3 has 14 amino acids. Germline CDR1 SNHLY, CDR2 FYNNEI. The CDR3: CASLPGQQYTEAFF. The CDR3 DNA sequence: TGTGCCAGTCTTCCGGGACAGCAATACACTGAAGCTTTCTTT.